These 21 T cell receptor beta chains were all obtained from the same sample, sequenced in a study of cytomegalovirus exposure and HLA in healthy donors. Primers: 60 Vbeta forward and 13 Jbeta reverse. Sequencing was performed with immunoSEQ multiplex PCR; in TCRdb, only in-frame clones are kept and a portion is missing. The table records 120,000 to 150,000 clones, 80% to 85% of them present only once. The sequenced sample was PBMCs. All receptors come from a woman in her 30s in good health and CMV-seronegative.

The chain carries TRBV5-5 and TRBJ2-1; 9 nucleotides agree with TRBD1. V trimming: 4 bases; J trimming: 1 base; junction bases outside the gene matches: 3. The CDR3 covers 15 residues. The germline gives CDR1 SGHKS, CDR2 YYEKEE (reference sequence). CDR3 residues: CASSPGTGSYNEQFF. CDR3 sequence (DNA): TGTGCCAGCAGCCCTGGGACAGGGTCCTACAATGAGCAGTTCTTC. Supplemented by reference TRBV5-5 and TRBJ2-1, the full variable domain reads DAGVTQSPTHLIKTRGQQVTLRCSPISGHKSVSWYQQVLGQGPQFIFQYYEKEERGRGNFPDRFSARQFPNYSSELNVNALLLGDSALYLCASSPGTGSYNEQFFGPGTRLTVL.

The CDR3 is CASSVATASSYTF. CDR3 in DNA: TGTGCCAGCAGCGTAGCAACTGCCTCAAGCTACACCTTC. This sequence joins TRBV9 and TRBJ1-2; the D is unclear. The CDR3 spans 13 residues. Germline-derived CDR1 and CDR2 are SGDLS and YYNGEE. V was shortened by 0 bases and J by 9 bases, with 12 bases between the two germline ends.

The chain combines TRBV7-2 with TRBJ2-1; D not certain. The CDR3 has 13 residues. Trimming removed 2 bases from V and 10 bases from J, with 12 bases in between. Germline loops: CDR1 SGHTA, CDR2 FQGNSA. CDR3 DNA sequence: TGTGCCAGCAGCTTACCAGTTGGTTTAGAGCAGTTCTTC. This codes for CASSLPVGLEQFF.

The rearrangement uses TRBV19 and TRBJ1-1, with D tentatively TRBD1 (5 bases). V was trimmed by 3 bases and J by 4 bases, leaving 12 bases between them. The CDR3 covers 14 residues. In germline, CDR1 is LNHDA, CDR2 SQIVND (reference sequence). The DNA for the CDR3 is TGTGCCAGTAGTATTCAGGGCCTGGGCACTGAAGCTTTCTTT. It encodes CASSIQGLGTEAFF.

The gene calls are TRBV4-2 and TRBJ2-4; 10 bases agree with TRBD1. CDR3 length: 16 residues. Losses at the gene ends were 4 bases for V and 2 bases for J; bases not matched to a gene: 5. Germline V CDR1 and CDR2: LGHNA, YNFKEQ. CDR3: CASSPGTGDPKNIQYF. The CDR3 nucleotides are TGTGCCAGCAGCCCAGGGACAGGGGACCCCAAAAACATTCAGTACTTC.

The chain joins TRBV18 to TRBJ2-1; 8 bases agree with TRBD2. The CDR3 extends over 15 amino acids. CDR1 and CDR2 (germline): KGHSH, LQKENI. The J segment lost 9 bases and the V segment lost 3 bases, leaving 10 bases of the junction unmatched. The CDR3 sequence is CASSPEGTSKGEQFF. In DNA, the CDR3 is TGTGCCAGCTCACCGGAAGGGACTAGTAAAGGTGAGCAGTTCTTC.

V and J are TRBV10-3 and TRBJ2-1; 7 bases map to TRBD1. Germline CDR1 ENHRY, CDR2 SYGVKD. The CDR3 spans 14 residues. With 5 bases clipped from V and 1 base from J, the junction kept 2 bases outside the gene matches. In DNA, the CDR3 is TGTGCCATCAGTTACAGGGGTTCCTACAATGAGCAGTTCTTC. It specifies CAISYRGSYNEQFF.

This clone was counted only a few times. V gene TRBV5-1 combines with J gene TRBJ2-7, with TRBD1 identical over 9 bases. In germline, CDR1 is SGHRS, CDR2 YFSETQ. V shed 5 bases and J 2 bases; nucleotides not matched to a gene: 5. This CDR3 region has 14 residues. The DNA of the CDR3 is TGCGCCAGCAGGATGGGGACAGGGACCTACGAGCAGTACTTC. Protein product: CASRMGTGTYEQYF.

CDR3 loop: CASRPSSREQFF. In DNA form, the CDR3 reads TGTGCCAGCAGGCCATCATCGAGGGAGCAGTTCTTC. The rearrangement links TRBV25-1 to TRBJ2-1, with unresolved D. CDR3 size: 12 residues. From germline, CDR1 is MGHDK and CDR2 SYGVNS. Trimming took 6 bases from V and 10 from J, leaving 13 bases between them. The full variable domain, its missing parts supplied by reference TRBV25-1 and TRBJ2-1, is EADIYQTPRYLVIGTGKKITLECSQTMGHDKMYWYQQDPGMELHLIHYSYGVNSTEKGDLSSESTVSRIRTEHFPLTLESARPSHTSQYLCASRPSSREQFFGPGTRLTVL.

This clone has only a few counts. The chain links TRBV7-9 to TRBJ1-1; possibly TRBD1 for D (6 bases). Germline CDR1 reads SEHNR; CDR2 reads FQNEAQ (reference sequence). Deletions cut 8 bases from V and 5 bases from J, with 12 bases between. The CDR3 extends over 12 amino acids. As DNA, the CDR3 is TGTGCCAGCTTCGACAGGTTTACTGAAGCTTTCTTT. Translation: CASFDRFTEAFF.

The V call is TRBV5-1, the J call TRBJ2-1; 13 bases agree with TRBD2. This CDR3 region has 17 residues. V lost 0 bases and J lost 3; bases outside the gene matches: 3. From germline, CDR1 is SGHRS and CDR2 YFSETQ. The CDR3 loop reads CASSLGGLAGNYNEQFF. The CDR3 nucleotides read TGCGCCAGCAGCTTGGGGGGACTAGCGGGAAACTACAATGAGCAGTTCTTC.

The rearrangement links TRBV10-3 to TRBJ2-3; TRBD2 aligns across 11 bases. V was clipped by 0 bases and J by 6 bases; unmatched bases: 5. This CDR3 is built from 16 residues. Per the germline V gene, CDR1 is ENHRY and CDR2 is SYGVKD. The CDR3 DNA sequence: TGTGCCATCAGTGAGTCCCGGGGACTAGCGGTTGATACGCAGTATTTT. Translation: CAISESRGLAVDTQYF.

The chain has TRBV6-6 and TRBJ2-1, with TRBD2 matching over 7 bases. Germline V lookup: CDR1 MNHNY, CDR2 SVGAGI (reference sequence). The V gene end was trimmed by 8 bases and the J gene end by 9 bases; junction bases not matched to a gene: 19. The CDR3 is made up of 16 amino acids. The CDR3 DNA reads as TGTGCCAGCCGCCCGGGGAGCGGGGCCCCCTTCGGTGAGCAGTTCTTC. Translated: CASRPGSGAPFGEQFF.

This clone was observed once. This chain uses TRBV10-3 with TRBJ2-7; D is unresolved. The CDR3 loop spans 14 amino acids. The germline V and J ends were trimmed by 2 bases and 6 bases, with 14 bases remaining between them. The germline CDR1 and CDR2 sequences are ENHRY and SYGVKD. This CDR3 reads CAISEATTVGEQYF. The CDR3 DNA follows: TGTGCCATCAGTGAGGCGACAACCGTGGGCGAGCAGTACTTC.

This clone appeared a few times. The chain links TRBV2 to TRBJ1-5; D call uncertain. The CDR3 is 13 residues long. The germline CDR1 and CDR2 sequences are SNHLY and FYNNEI. The ends were cut back, 7 bases at V and 8 bases at J, with 15 bases in the middle. The CDR3 region has the DNA TGTGCCAGCATTACCTCCCCAGTCGAGCCCCAGCATTTT. Amino acids: CASITSPVEPQHF. Based on the CDR3 plus reference TRBV2 and TRBJ1-5, the full variable domain is EPEVTQTPSHQVTQMGQEVILRCVPISNHLYFYWYRQILGQKVEFLVSFYNNEISEKSEIFDDQFSVERPDGSNFTLKIRSTKLEDSAMYFCASITSPVEPQHFGDGTRLSIL.

This clone showed up just a few times. The genes are TRBV6-6 and TRBJ1-1; D unresolved. Trimming stripped 5 bases from V and 4 bases from J, with 17 bases between. Germline CDR1 and CDR2: MNHNY and SVGAGI (reference sequence). The CDR3 runs 15 residues. The CDR3 bases are TGTGCCAGCAGTACCGGGGAGGGCGGAGTCACTGAAGCTTTCTTT. Its translation: CASSTGEGGVTEAFF.

CDR3 sequence: CASSWGGARRNTEAFF. The CDR3 DNA sequence: TGTGCCAGCAGCTGGGGGGGTGCGCGGCGGAACACTGAAGCTTTCTTT. The genes are TRBV5-5 and TRBJ1-1, with a weak D call TRBD1 (5 bases). CDR3 length: 16 residues. Trimming stripped 3 bases from V and 1 base from J, with 16 bases between. Germline loops: CDR1 SGHKS, CDR2 YYEKEE (reference sequence).

V is TRBV29-1 and J is TRBJ2-1; unclear D gene. The germline V and J ends were trimmed by 2 bases and 4 bases, with 3 bases remaining between them. Germline CDR1 and CDR2: SQVTM and ANQGSEA. The CDR3 has 11 amino acids. The CDR3 bases are TGCAGCGTTGAACTTTACAATGAGCAGTTCTTC. Residues: CSVELYNEQFF.

V and J are TRBV6-1 and TRBJ2-7; 12 bases match TRBD2. This CDR3 comprises 16 residues. Per the germline V gene, CDR1 is MNHNS and CDR2 is SASEGT. The V segment lost 0 bases and the J segment 7 bases; nucleotides outside the gene matches: 7. Here the CDR3 reads CASSEALAGGPKEQYF. DNA of the CDR3: TGTGCCAGCAGTGAAGCCCTAGCGGGAGGGCCGAAAGAGCAGTACTTC.

The V and J genes are TRBV27 and TRBJ2-1; TRBD2 matches 12 bases. The trim removed 2 bases at V and 2 bases at J, leaving 7 bases unmatched. The germline CDR1 and CDR2 sequences are MNHEY and SMNVEV (reference sequence). The CDR3 covers 18 residues. CDR3 DNA: TGTGCCAGCAGTTTAAGGCTAGCGGGAGGGTCACCCTACAATGAGCAGTTCTTC. It yields the protein CASSLRLAGGSPYNEQFF.

The rearrangement links TRBV5-1 to TRBJ1-1; TRBD1 matches at 7 bases. The CDR3 totals 15 residues. V lost 3 bases and J lost 5; bases outside the gene matches: 10. Germline V gene data show CDR1 as SGHRS and CDR2 as YFSETQ. The CDR3 DNA follows: TGCGCCAGCAGCTCGTGGGACAGTGTAAGGACTGAAGCTTTCTTT. Protein: CASSSWDSVRTEAFF.